The 8 T cell receptor beta chains reported below all come from one sample, sequenced in a study of control samples from healthy donors and cancer patients. Using immunoSEQ multiplex PCR, the repertoire was profiled, and TCRdb retains in-frame clones only, with some absent. The sample includes about 99,000 clones, approximately 90% of them seen just once. Sample: PBMCs. Receptors originate from a man in his 60s with lung cancer.

V usage is TRBV12-3 or TRBV12-4 and J usage is TRBJ1-2, with D possibly matching TRBD1 (5 bases). The CDR3 is 12 amino acids. Trimming shortened V by 7 bases and J by 8 bases, and 14 bases separated the two germline ends. In nucleotides, the CDR3 is TGTGCCAGCACCAACCCAAACAGGGGCTACACCTTC. The encoded protein is CASTNPNRGYTF.

The chain recombines TRBV18 with TRBJ1-2; no firm D call. Deletions cut 3 bases from V and 8 bases from J, with 13 bases between. This CDR3 is 13 amino acids long. Germline lookup yields CDR1 KGHSH and CDR2 LQKENI. The CDR3 protein is CASSPGDGRGYTF. The DNA for the CDR3 is TGTGCCAGCTCACCCGGAGATGGGAGAGGCTACACCTTC.

The V and J genes are TRBV30 and TRBJ2-7, with no clear D. The ends were cut back, 3 bases at V and 0 bases at J, with 15 bases in the middle. Germline CDR1 GTSNPN, CDR2 SVGIG (reference sequence). This CDR3 is 15 amino acids long. The CDR3 DNA sequence: TGTGCCTGGAGCCCCCGAGTCCTGAGCTCCTACGAGCAGTACTTC. This codes for CAWSPRVLSSYEQYF.

The chain combines TRBV6-5 with TRBJ1-1; tentative D call: TRBD1 (5 bases). The length of the CDR3 is 15 residues. Trimming stripped 9 bases from V and 1 base from J, with 18 bases between. The germline CDR1 and CDR2 sequences are MNHEY and SVGAGI. The CDR3 sequence: CASKGGTLPNTEAFF. The CDR3 nucleotides read TGTGCCAGTAAGGGAGGGACCTTACCGAACACTGAAGCTTTCTTT.

The J gene is TRBJ1-2, the V gene TRBV18, with TRBD1 matching over 7 bases. This CDR3 region has 15 residues. CDR1 and CDR2 (germline): KGHSH, LQKENI. V shed 3 bases, J shed 3 bases, and the junction held 7 bases outside the gene matches. CDR3 loop: CASSPIGGTDYGYTF. In DNA, the CDR3 is TGTGCCAGCTCACCTATAGGTGGGACAGACTATGGCTACACCTTC.

The V call is TRBV7-9, the J call TRBJ1-2, with a tentative D call TRBD1 (6 bases). The CDR3 length is 13 residues. V dropped 2 bases and J dropped 5 bases, with 9 bases sitting between them. Germline lookup yields CDR1 SEHNR and CDR2 FQNEAQ (reference sequence). CDR3 nucleotide sequence: TGTGCCAGCAGCTTACAGGGGTTGTATGGCTACACCTTC. This gives the protein CASSLQGLYGYTF. The variable domain in full, with the rest retrieved from reference TRBV7-9 and TRBJ1-2, is DTGVSQNPRHKITKRGQNVTFRCDPISEHNRLYWYRQTLGQGPEFLTYFQNEAQLEKSRLLSDRFSAERPKGSFSTLEIQRTEQGDSAMYLCASSLQGLYGYTFGSGTRLTVV.

The J gene is TRBJ2-5, the V gene TRBV24-1, with D hard to call. Germline V CDR1 and CDR2: KGHDR, SFDVKD. Trimming cost V 0 bases and J 3 bases, with 10 bases left between them. The CDR3 totals 15 residues. CDR3 residues: CATSDLRQTKETQYF. CDR3 sequence (DNA): TGTGCCACCAGTGATTTGAGACAAACCAAAGAGACCCAGTACTTC.

V gene TRBV19 combines with J gene TRBJ1-1; weak D call: TRBD1 (5 bases). The germline V gene encodes CDR1 LNHDA and CDR2 SQIVND (reference sequence). V lost 5 bases, J lost 11 bases, and 15 bases lay in between. The CDR3 runs 12 residues. The CDR3: CASSRRGDRAFF. In nucleotides, the CDR3 is TGTGCCAGTAGTCGACGGGGGGACCGGGCTTTCTTT.